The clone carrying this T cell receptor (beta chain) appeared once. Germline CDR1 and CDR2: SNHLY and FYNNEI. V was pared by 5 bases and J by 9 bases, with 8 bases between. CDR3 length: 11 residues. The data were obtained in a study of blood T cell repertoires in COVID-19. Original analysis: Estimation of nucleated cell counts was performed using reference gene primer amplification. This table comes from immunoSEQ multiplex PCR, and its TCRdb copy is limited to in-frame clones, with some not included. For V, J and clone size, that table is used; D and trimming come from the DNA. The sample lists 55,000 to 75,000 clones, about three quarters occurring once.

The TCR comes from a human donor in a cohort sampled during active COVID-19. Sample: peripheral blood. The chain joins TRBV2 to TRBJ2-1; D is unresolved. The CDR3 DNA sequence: TGTGCCAGCAGTTCGCGGATTGAGCAGTTCTTC. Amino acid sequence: CASSSRIEQFF.